This entry lists 17 T cell receptor beta chains sequenced from one sample in a study of T cell responses to AZD1222 COVID-19 vaccine. The protocol was immunoSEQ multiplex PCR, while the TCRdb copy is restricted to in-frame clones and leaves out a portion. The data contain approximately 120,000 clones, approximately 90% of them singletons. The sequences come from peripheral blood, collected on day 0 of AZD1222 vaccination. The receptors shown here come from an adult in good health.

V is TRBV3-1 (or the pseudogene TRBV3-2) and J is TRBJ2-1, with 7 nucleotides matching TRBD2. Germline values: CDR1 LGHDT, CDR2 YNNKEL (reference sequence). This CDR3 comprises 15 residues. Trimming cost V 8 bases and J 0 bases; bases outside gene matches: 7. The CDR3 DNA reads as TGTGCCAGCCGGGCCCGCGGGAGCTCCTACAATGAGCAGTTCTTC. Translation: CASRARGSSYNEQFF.

This rearrangement joins TRBV2 to TRBJ2-2; D is perhaps TRBD2 (6 bases). CDR3 size: 16 residues. Germline CDR1 is SNHLY and CDR2 is FYNNEI. V was pared by 5 bases and J by 1 base, with 14 bases between. The CDR3 bases are TGTGCCAGCAGTTCCCCGGCGGGGTTGAACACCGGGGAGCTGTTTTTT. Translation: CASSSPAGLNTGELFF.

The V and J genes are TRBV5-1 and TRBJ2-5, with D hard to call. Germline CDR1 is SGHRS and CDR2 is YFSETQ. This CDR3 region has 10 residues. V lost 8 bases and J lost 4, with 6 bases in between. DNA for the CDR3: TGCGCCAGACTTGTAGAGACCCAGTACTTC. This codes for CARLVETQYF.

In this sample, this clone turned up once. The chain uses TRBV21-1 and TRBJ2-5; the table's D call TRBD2 went unverified against the DNA. TRBV21-1 is a documented pseudogene. This CDR3 has 13 amino acids. The CDR3 is CARAPGGQETQYF. Here the CDR3 DNA reads TGTGCCAGGGCACCCGGGGGACAAGAGACCCAGTACTTC.

This clone was counted only a few times. This rearrangement joins TRBV19 to TRBJ1-3; D is unresolved. V was trimmed by 6 bases and J by 0 bases, leaving 9 bases between them. Per germline, CDR1 LNHDA and CDR2 SQIVND (reference sequence). The length of the CDR3 is 14 residues. The CDR3 loop reads CASRNIASGNTIYF. The CDR3 bases are TGTGCCAGTAGGAACATAGCCTCTGGAAACACCATATATTTT.

The V gene is TRBV28, the J gene TRBJ1-1; 8 bases fit TRBD1. J gave up 4 bases and V 6 bases, and 7 bases lay outside the gene matches. The CDR3 consists of 14 residues. Per germline, CDR1 MDHEN and CDR2 SYDVKM. CDR3 protein: CASRPQGALTEAFF. The CDR3 DNA sequence: TGTGCCAGCAGGCCTCAGGGGGCGCTCACTGAAGCTTTCTTT. The full variable domain, with the rest looked up from reference TRBV28 and TRBJ1-1, is DVKVTQSSRYLVKRTGEKVFLECVQDMDHENMFWYRQDPGLGLRLIYFSYDVKMKEKGDIPEGYSVSREKKERFSLILESASTNQTSMYLCASRPQGALTEAFFGQGTRLTVV.

This clone was seen a few times. This rearrangement joins TRBV4-1 to TRBJ2-1; a possible D gene is TRBD2 (6 bases). This CDR3 region has 14 residues. CDR1 MGHRA and CDR2 YSYEKL come from the germline V gene. Trimming left V 6 bases short and J 8 bases short, with 17 bases between. CDR3 bases: TGCGCCAGCAGAATGGCGGGATTGGCCGATGAGCAGTTCTTC. Translating gives CASRMAGLADEQFF.

The chain is built from TRBV5-6 and TRBJ2-7; TRBD1 aligns across 8 bases. The germline gives CDR1 SGHDT, CDR2 YYEEEE. Unmatched junction bases numbered 6, after V lost 4 bases and J lost 6 bases. This CDR3 spans 13 amino acids. The CDR3 coding sequence is TGTGCCAGCAGCGGACAGGGTTTTCGCGAGCAGTACTTC. Protein sequence: CASSGQGFREQYF.

This clone appeared a single time. The V and J genes are TRBV15 and TRBJ1-1; 7 bases align to TRBD1. Germline V gene lookup returns CDR1 LNHNV and CDR2 YYDKDF (reference sequence). The trim removed 0 bases at V and 2 bases at J, leaving 12 bases unmatched. The CDR3 sequence is 18 residues long. In DNA form, the CDR3 reads TGTGCCACCAGCAGAGACACCTCGGGGGACAGACACAACACTGAAGCTTTCTTT. Translation: CATSRDTSGDRHNTEAFF.

V gene TRBV6-2 or TRBV6-3 combines with J gene TRBJ2-2; a possible D gene is TRBD2 (6 bases). V lost 2 bases and J 6 bases, leaving 13 bases between the germline ends. CDR3 size: 15 residues. In germline, CDR1 is MNHEY, CDR2 SVGEGT. Here the CDR3 reads CASSYDFAGPGELFF. CDR3 coding DNA: TGTGCCAGCAGTTACGACTTCGCGGGACCCGGGGAGCTGTTTTTT.

The chain has TRBV2 and TRBJ2-6; TRBD1 matches at 10 bases. Germline trimming cut 4 bases from V and 0 bases from J; bases unmatched to any gene: 3. This CDR3 region has 17 residues. Germline loops: CDR1 SNHLY, CDR2 FYNNEI. The DNA for the CDR3 is TGTGCCAGCAGTGGACAGGGGGCCAACTCTGGGGCCAACGTCCTGACTTTC. Amino acids: CASSGQGANSGANVLTF.

CDR3 residues: CASSRGAVAGTQETQYF. The CDR3 DNA sequence: TGTGCCAGCAGCCGGGGGGCGGTAGCGGGGACCCAAGAGACCCAGTACTTC. This sequence joins TRBV5-4 and TRBJ2-5, with 8 bases that match TRBD2. With 4 bases clipped from V and 1 base from J, the junction kept 12 bases outside the gene matches. The CDR3 is 17 residues long. CDR1 is SGHNT and CDR2 is YYREEE in the germline V gene (reference sequence).

The rearrangement joins TRBV9 to TRBJ2-5, with TRBD1 matching over 9 bases. The CDR3 is 17 residues long. With 4 bases clipped from V and 4 bases from J, the junction kept 14 bases outside the gene matches. Germline V gene lookup returns CDR1 SGDLS and CDR2 YYNGEE. CDR3 DNA: TGTGCCAGCAGCCCCCAAGTGACGACAGGGGGATCAGAGACCCAGTACTTC. It codes for CASSPQVTTGGSETQYF.

The chain employs TRBV4-1 and TRBJ1-2, with TRBD1 matching over 7 bases. The V gene's germline CDR1 is MGHRA and CDR2 YSYEKL. This CDR3 has 15 amino acids. V lost 1 base to trimming and J lost 4 bases; unmatched junction nucleotides: 6. For the CDR3, the DNA is TGCGCCAGCAGCCAAGTTGAGGGGGCGAGCTATGGCTACACCTTC. It encodes CASSQVEGASYGYTF.

This rearrangement joins TRBV6-1 to TRBJ1-5; TRBD1 matches at 8 bases. With 3 bases clipped from V and 2 bases from J, the junction kept 3 bases outside the gene matches. The CDR3 totals 15 residues. The germline V gene encodes CDR1 MNHNS and CDR2 SASEGT. The CDR3 protein is CASSDQGAGNQPQHF. The DNA for the CDR3 is TGTGCCAGCAGTGATCAGGGGGCGGGCAATCAGCCCCAGCATTTT.

This clone was detected only once. The chain uses TRBV5-1 and TRBJ2-7; 8 bases map to TRBD1. Germline V gene lookup returns CDR1 SGHRS and CDR2 YFSETQ. This CDR3 spans 13 amino acids. The V and J ends lost 6 bases and 1 base, in that order; junction bases with no gene match: 3. DNA for the CDR3: TGCGCCAGCACTACAGGGGGATCCTACGAGCAGTACTTC. It is translated as CASTTGGSYEQYF.

V gene TRBV6-1 combines with J gene TRBJ1-1, with D hard to call. The CDR3 sequence is 12 residues long. The germline V and J ends were trimmed by 3 bases and 1 base, with 3 bases remaining between them. Germline CDR1 MNHNS, CDR2 SASEGT. CDR3 nucleotide sequence: TGTGCCAGCAGTGAGGGGAACACTGAAGCTTTCTTT. This gives the protein CASSEGNTEAFF.